This is a list of T cell receptor beta chains from one sample in a study of PD-L1 blockade in urothelial cancer. Using immunoSEQ multiplex PCR, the repertoire was profiled, and TCRdb retains in-frame clones only, with some absent. This sample has 57,000 or so clones, with approximately 80% found just once. The input for sequencing was PBMCs, taken around atezolizumab (anti-PD-L1) treatment. These receptors were taken from a man between 65 and 85 years old with urothelial cancer. CDR3s include the opening cysteine and the closing phenylalanine or tryptophan. Fields, in order: D gene, J gene, V gene, clone size, CDR3 protein, CDR3 DNA. D genes are given only for firm matches. Only part of the rows carry a size: once, few, many, or a class if the clone is expanded.

>NA|TRBJ2-1|TRBV6-4|NA
CASSDSTGQFFNEQFF
TGTGCCAGCAGTGACTCTACAGGGCAGTTCTTCAATGAGCAGTTCTTC
>NA|TRBJ1-1|TRBV2|NA
CASSEALFSSDTEAFF
TGTGCCAGCAGTGAAGCGCTTTTTTCCAGCGACACTGAAGCTTTCTTT
>NA|TRBJ2-1|TRBV6-4|NA
CASSGFGASDEQFF
TGTGCCAGCAGTGGCTTTGGGGCCTCAGATGAGCAGTTCTTC
>NA|TRBJ1-1|TRBV29-1|NA
CSASTANTEAFF
TGCAGCGCCTCGACAGCGAACACTGAAGCTTTCTTT
>NA|TRBJ2-2|TRBV27|NA
CASSLRGTSSGELFF
TGTGCCAGCAGTTTACGGGGGACCAGCTCCGGGGAGCTGTTTTTT
>TRBD1|TRBJ1-2|TRBV28|NA
CASSLPDRGGYTF
TGTGCCAGCAGTTTACCCGACAGGGGTGGCTACACCTTC
>TRBD2|TRBJ2-7|TRBV2|NA
CASQGLAGYEQYF
TGTGCCAGTCAGGGACTAGCTGGTTACGAGCAGTACTTC
>TRBD2|TRBJ2-1|TRBV19|NA
CASSKGLAYNEQFF
TGTGCCAGTAGTAAGGGACTAGCCTACAATGAGCAGTTCTTC
>NA|TRBJ1-2|TRBV30|NA
CAWSGGFYGYTF
TGTGCCTGGTCCGGAGGGTTCTATGGCTACACCTTC
>NA|TRBJ1-1|TRBV27|NA
CASSLVGRAEAFF
TGTGCCAGCAGTTTAGTAGGGCGGGCTGAAGCTTTCTTT
>NA|TRBJ2-6|TRBV7-9|NA
CASSFRTRTDGSGANVLTF
TGTGCCAGCAGCTTTCGGACTCGGACGGATGGCTCTGGGGCCAACGTCCTGACTTTC
>NA|TRBJ1-2|TRBV29-1|NA
CSVTLRTVNYGYTF
TGCAGCGTTACCCTTAGGACAGTCAACTATGGCTACACCTTC
>TRBD2|TRBJ2-3|TRBV29-1|NA
CSVRTSVDTQYF
TGCAGCGTCCGGACTAGCGTGGATACGCAGTATTTT
>NA|TRBJ2-1|TRBV30|NA
CAWSVVGGWNEQFF
TGTGCCTGGAGTGTTGTGGGAGGTTGGAATGAGCAGTTCTTC
>TRBD1|TRBJ2-7|TRBV19|NA
CASSIAPGTGTAEQYF
TGTGCCAGTAGTATAGCCCCCGGGACAGGGACTGCCGAGCAGTACTTC
>NA|TRBJ2-1|TRBV2|NA
CASVELAVGDGEQFF
TGTGCCAGCGTTGAACTAGCTGTTGGGGACGGTGAGCAGTTCTTC
>NA|TRBJ1-2|TRBV5-4|NA
CASSLGKQGNYGYTF
TGTGCCAGCAGCTTGGGCAAACAGGGAAACTATGGCTACACCTTC
>NA|TRBJ1-5|TRBV27|few
CASSLQGWQPQHF
TGTGCCAGCAGTTTACAGGGTTGGCAGCCCCAGCATTTT
>NA|TRBJ2-1|TRBV4-1|NA
CASSQGIDLGDEQFF
TGCGCCAGCAGCCAAGGGATAGACCTGGGCGATGAGCAGTTCTTC
>TRBD1|TRBJ1-1|TRBV29-1|NA
CSVSTGGMNTEAFF
TGCAGCGTTAGTACAGGGGGCATGAACACTGAAGCTTTCTTT
>TRBD2|TRBJ2-2|TRBV4-1|NA
CASSQSLAGPTGELFF
TGCGCCAGCAGCCAGAGTCTAGCGGGACCGACCGGGGAGCTGTTTTTT
>TRBD1|TRBJ2-1|TRBV19|NA
CASSGTGGSREQFF
TGTGCCAGTAGTGGGACAGGGGGGTCTAGGGAGCAGTTCTTC
>NA|TRBJ1-2|TRBV6-1|NA
CASSPEKSLGGYTF
TGTGCCAGCAGCCCTGAGAAGAGCTTGGGCGGCTACACCTTC
>TRBD2|TRBJ2-7|TRBV5-1|NA
CASSLTGTSGNYEQYF
TGCGCCAGCAGTCTAACCGGGACTAGCGGGAACTACGAGCAGTACTTC
>TRBD2|TRBJ2-3|TRBV7-2|NA
CASSRATSGKSGTQYF
TGTGCCAGCAGCCGAGCGACTAGCGGGAAGTCGGGTACGCAGTATTTT
>NA|TRBJ1-1|TRBV2|NA
CASRDRSANTEAFF
TGTGCCAGCAGAGACAGGTCAGCGAACACTGAAGCTTTCTTT
>TRBD1|TRBJ2-7|TRBV7-2|once
CASSQQGTGSNEQYF
TGTGCCAGCAGTCAGCAAGGGACAGGGAGTAACGAGCAGTACTTC
>TRBD1|TRBJ2-5|TRBV15|NA
CATSRDLGRGMETQYF
TGTGCCACCAGCAGAGATCTCGGCAGGGGGATGGAGACCCAGTACTTC
>TRBD2|TRBJ2-3|TRBV27|NA
CASSSDMTSGREGTQYF
TGTGCCAGCAGTTCCGATATGACCAGCGGGAGGGAGGGTACGCAGTATTTT
>TRBD2|TRBJ2-1|TRBV5-1|few
CASTLPEQDLQVSGRRDEQFF
TGCGCCAGCACCCTTCCCGAGCAGGACCTACAGGTCAGCGGGAGGCGCGATGAGCAGTTCTTC
>TRBD1|TRBJ2-1|TRBV7-9|once
CASSLGTGGVGLYNEQFF
TGTGCCAGCAGCTTAGGGACAGGGGGCGTGGGGCTGTACAATGAGCAGTTCTTC
>NA|TRBJ1-1|TRBV7-9|NA
CASSLDRSQAFF
TGTGCCAGCAGCTTAGACAGGTCCCAAGCTTTCTTT
>NA|TRBJ2-5|TRBV5-4|NA
CASSFKVPGETQYF
TGTGCCAGCAGCTTTAAAGTCCCCGGAGAGACCCAGTACTTC
>NA|TRBJ2-2|TRBV30|NA
CAWKLFGAGTGELFF
TGTGCCTGGAAGCTGTTTGGGGCGGGGACCGGGGAGCTGTTTTTT
>TRBD1|TRBJ2-1|TRBV10-1|NA
CASSESWTGDYNEQFF
TGCGCCAGCAGTGAGTCCTGGACAGGCGATTACAATGAGCAGTTCTTC
>TRBD2|TRBJ2-2|TRBV9|many
CASSVGSSGSTGELFF
TGTGCCAGCAGCGTAGGGTCTAGCGGGAGTACCGGGGAGCTGTTTTTT
>TRBD1|TRBJ1-1|TRBV5-6|NA
CASSWDRGRGTEAFF
TGTGCCAGCAGCTGGGACAGGGGGCGTGGGACTGAAGCTTTCTTT
>TRBD2|TRBJ2-7|TRBV4-1|once
CASSQEPGLAESYEQYF
TGCGCCAGCAGCCAGGAACCAGGACTAGCGGAATCCTACGAGCAGTACTTC
>TRBD2|TRBJ2-7|TRBV29-1|few
CSVVASGRGYAYEQYF
TGCAGCGTTGTGGCTAGCGGGAGAGGGTACGCCTACGAGCAGTACTTC
>NA|TRBJ1-2|TRBV2|NA
CASSDGVGYGYTF
TGTGCCAGCAGTGACGGGGTTGGCTATGGCTACACCTTC
>NA|TRBJ2-3|TRBV6-5|NA
CASSYSSSRPTDTQYF
TGTGCCAGCAGTTACTCGTCTAGCAGACCCACAGATACGCAGTATTTT
>TRBD2|TRBJ2-3|TRBV19|NA
CASRVAGEGDTQYF
TGTGCCAGTAGAGTAGCGGGAGAAGGAGATACGCAGTATTTT
>TRBD2|TRBJ2-5|TRBV6-5|few
CASSWTTSSLQYF
TGTGCCAGCAGTTGGACGACTAGCAGCCTCCAGTACTTC
>NA|TRBJ2-3|TRBV5-8|NA
CASSLSRGVDTQYF
TGTGCCAGCAGCTTATCCAGGGGAGTAGATACGCAGTATTTT
>TRBD1|TRBJ2-5|TRBV10-2|few
CASSELTGAGETQYF
TGCGCCAGCAGTGAGTTAACAGGGGCTGGGGAGACCCAGTACTTC